The entry that follows covers one T cell receptor beta chain sequence. The antigen is undetermined. The data originate from a study of blood T cells in healthy people across ages. The study, taken as a whole, reports: The study lacked donor CMV status, which possibly confounded expanded clonotype changes. It was held that diversity estimates obtained from one million T cells represented underestimates.

With a J-beta primer mix and a sample-barcoded 5' primer, a second PCR ran about 7 to 12 cycles. A template-switch adaptor with 12 random nucleotides tagged each cDNA molecule. TCRdb ran MiXCR on the 5' RACE reads and lists one entry per CDR3 protein. The table has 730,000 or so distinct CDR3 sequences, more than 40% seen once. The V and J ends lost 8 bases and 5 bases, in that order; junction bases with no gene match: 7. Per germline, CDR1 GTSNPN and CDR2 SVGIG (reference sequence). This CDR3 has 12 amino acids. V usage is TRBV30 and J usage is TRBJ1-2, with TRBD1 matching 8 bases. The sample consisted of blood. This TCR was recovered from an older woman in good health. The CDR3 DNA is TGTGCCGGAGAACAGGGGGGGTATGGCTACACCTTC. Translating it yields CAGEQGGYGYTF.